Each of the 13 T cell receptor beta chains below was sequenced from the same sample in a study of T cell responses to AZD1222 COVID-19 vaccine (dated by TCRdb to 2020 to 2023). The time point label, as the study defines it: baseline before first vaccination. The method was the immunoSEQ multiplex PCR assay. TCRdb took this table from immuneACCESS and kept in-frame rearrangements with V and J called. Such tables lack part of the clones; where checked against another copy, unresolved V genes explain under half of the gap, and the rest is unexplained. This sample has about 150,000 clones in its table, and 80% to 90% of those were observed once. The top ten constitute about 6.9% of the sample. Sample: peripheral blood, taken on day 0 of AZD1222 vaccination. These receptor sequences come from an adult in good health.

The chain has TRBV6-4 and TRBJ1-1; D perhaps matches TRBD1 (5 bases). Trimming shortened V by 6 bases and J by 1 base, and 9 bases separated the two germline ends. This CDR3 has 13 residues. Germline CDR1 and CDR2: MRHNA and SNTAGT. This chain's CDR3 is CASSATGNTEAFF. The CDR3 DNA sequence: TGTGCCAGCAGCGCAACAGGGAACACTGAAGCTTTCTTT.

The CDR3 coding sequence is TGTGCCAGCAGCTTACTAGCGGGGGGTGGCACCGGGGAGCTGTTTTTT. As protein: CASSLLAGGGTGELFF. V usage is TRBV11-3 and J usage is TRBJ2-2; TRBD2 agrees at 11 bases. V was pared by 2 bases and J by 4 bases, with 3 bases of the junction left unmatched. The length of the CDR3 is 16 residues. Germline CDR1 and CDR2: SGHNT and YENEEA.

CDR3 loop: CASSLGPALSGYTF. For the CDR3, the DNA is TGTGCCAGCAGCCTCGGTCCTGCGTTGAGTGGCTACACCTTC. The chain has TRBV7-3 and TRBJ1-2; no reliable D call. V was cut by 5 bases and J by 7 bases, with 17 bases left in between. The CDR3 runs 14 residues. The germline CDR1 and CDR2 sequences are SGHTA and FQGTGA.

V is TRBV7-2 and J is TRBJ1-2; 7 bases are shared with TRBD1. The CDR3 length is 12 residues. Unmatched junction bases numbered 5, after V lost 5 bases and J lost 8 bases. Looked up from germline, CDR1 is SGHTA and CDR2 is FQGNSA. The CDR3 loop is CASSPDRRGYTF. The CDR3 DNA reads TGTGCCAGCAGCCCGGACAGGAGGGGCTACACCTTC. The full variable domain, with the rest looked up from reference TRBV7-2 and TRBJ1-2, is GAGVSQSPSNKVTEKGKDVELRCDPISGHTALYWYRQSLGQGLEFLIYFQGNSAPDKSGLPSDRFSAERTGGSVSTLTIQRTQQEDSAVYLCASSPDRRGYTFGSGTRLTVV.

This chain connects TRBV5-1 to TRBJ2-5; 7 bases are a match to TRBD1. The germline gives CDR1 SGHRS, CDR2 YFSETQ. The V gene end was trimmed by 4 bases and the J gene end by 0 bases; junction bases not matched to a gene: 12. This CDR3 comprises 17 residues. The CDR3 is CASSTGDSQPYQETQYF. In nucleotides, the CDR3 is TGCGCCAGCAGCACCGGGGACAGCCAACCGTACCAAGAGACCCAGTACTTC.

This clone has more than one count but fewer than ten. DNA for the CDR3: TGTGCCAGCAGCCAAGCGCCAGACACCGGGGAGCTGTTTTTT. This codes for CASSQAPDTGELFF. The gene calls are TRBV3-1 (or the pseudogene TRBV3-2) and TRBJ2-2; D call uncertain. Germline V lookup: CDR1 LGHDT, CDR2 YNNKEL (reference sequence). This CDR3 contains 14 residues. With 1 base removed from V and 3 bases from J, the gap between germline ends came to 6 bases.

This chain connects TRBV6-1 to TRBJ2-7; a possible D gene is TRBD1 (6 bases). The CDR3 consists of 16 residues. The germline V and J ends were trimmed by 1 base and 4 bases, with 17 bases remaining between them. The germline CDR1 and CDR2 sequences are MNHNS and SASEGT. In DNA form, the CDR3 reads TGTGCCAGCAGTGAAGTTGGCAGGGGAAGGTTGTACGAGCAGTACGTC. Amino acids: CASSEVGRGRLYEQYV.

The CDR3 nucleotides read TGTGCCAGCAAAGGGCTAGAGGAAACCCAGTACTTC. Protein: CASKGLEETQYF. The chain carries TRBV9 and TRBJ2-5; D remains ambiguous. The CDR3 has 12 amino acids. Germline assignment: CDR1 SGDLS and CDR2 YYNGEE. Trimming pared 6 bases from V and 8 bases from J, leaving 14 bases between.

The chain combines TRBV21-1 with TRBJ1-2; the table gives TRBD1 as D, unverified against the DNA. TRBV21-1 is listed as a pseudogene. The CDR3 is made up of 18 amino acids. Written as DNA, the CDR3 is TGTGCCACCTCCGGTAACAGGGGGCTCGTGGTGATGGTCTATGGCTACACCTTC. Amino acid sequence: CATSGNRGLVVMVYGYTF.

CDR3 nucleotides: TGCGCCAGCAGCTCAGGGGTAGTAGGCGGCTACACCTTC. Translated, it gives CASSSGVVGGYTF. The chain recombines TRBV5-1 with TRBJ1-2, with D possibly being TRBD1 (6 bases). Germline V gives CDR1 SGHRS, CDR2 YFSETQ. The CDR3 is 13 amino acids. Trimming removed 3 bases at V and 8 bases at J, with 14 bases between. The full variable domain, with the rest looked up from reference TRBV5-1 and TRBJ1-2, is KAGVTQTPRYLIKTRGQQVTLSCSPISGHRSVSWYQQTPGQGLQFLFEYFSETQRNKGNFPGRFSGRQFSNSRSEMNVSTLELGDSALYLCASSSGVVGGYTFGSGTRLTVV.

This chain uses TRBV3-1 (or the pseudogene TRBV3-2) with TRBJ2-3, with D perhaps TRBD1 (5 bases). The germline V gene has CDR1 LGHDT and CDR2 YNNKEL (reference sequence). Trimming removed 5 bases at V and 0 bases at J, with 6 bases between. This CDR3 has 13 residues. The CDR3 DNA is TGTGCCAGCAGCAGACAGAGCACAGATACGCAGTATTTT. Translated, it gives CASSRQSTDTQYF.

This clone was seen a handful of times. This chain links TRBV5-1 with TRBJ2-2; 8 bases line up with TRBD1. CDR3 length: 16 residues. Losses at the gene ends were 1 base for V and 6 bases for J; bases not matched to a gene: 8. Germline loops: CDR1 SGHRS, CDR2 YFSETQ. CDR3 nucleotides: TGCGCCAGCAGCTTGCAAGGACAGGGTGGTGCCGGGGAGCTGTTTTTT. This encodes CASSLQGQGGAGELFF.

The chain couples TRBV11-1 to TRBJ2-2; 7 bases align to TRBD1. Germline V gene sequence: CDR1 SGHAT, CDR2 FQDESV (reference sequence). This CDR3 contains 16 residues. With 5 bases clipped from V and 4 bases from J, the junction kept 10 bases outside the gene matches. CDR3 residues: CASSDSWDSGTGELFF. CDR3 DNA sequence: TGTGCCAGCAGCGATTCCTGGGACAGTGGCACCGGGGAGCTGTTTTTT.